The rows below give T cell receptor beta chains drawn from one sample of a study of shared clonotypes between healthy human individuals. Sequenced by immunoSEQ multiplex PCR; TCRdb stores in-frame clones only, minus some. The table records more than 900,000 clones, approximately 80% of them present only once. Sequences were obtained from memory CD4+ T cells from PBMCs. Receptors were obtained from a man aged 18 to 30 in good health. Some clones in this sample may be carry-over from other donors' samples. Each CDR3 is given with its conserved first and last residue. D genes are given only for firm matches. Clone sizes are given selectively: once, few, many, or a class where the clone is expanded.

cdr3_length j_call v_call d_call clone_size cdr3_nt cdr3_aa
13 TRBJ1-2 TRBV14 . once TGTGCCAGCAGCCTTGCCAACAGGGTTGGCTACACCTTC CASSLANRVGYTF
13 TRBJ1-2 TRBV28 TRBD1 . TGTGCCAGCAGGTCAGGGGGCAACTATGGCTACACCTTC CASRSGGNYGYTF
15 TRBJ1-5 TRBV7-3 . . TGTGCCAGCAGCTCGCATCAACTCTGGAATCAGCCCCAGCATTTT CASSSHQLWNQPQHF
14 TRBJ1-5 TRBV7-2 . few TGTGCCAGCAGCTTTGGGACACGCAATCAGCCCCAGCATTTT CASSFGTRNQPQHF
15 TRBJ1-1 TRBV7-2 . . TGTGCCAGCAGCTTAGCGCCTGGAGGGAACACTGAAGCTTTCTTT CASSLAPGGNTEAFF
17 TRBJ1-5 TRBV7-3 . . TGTGCCAGCAGCTTATATGGACGCGGCGGAAGCAATCAGCCCCAGCATTTT CASSLYGRGGSNQPQHF
13 TRBJ1-1 TRBV28 . . TGTGCCAGCAGAGATTGGGCGAACACTGAAGCTTTCTTT CASRDWANTEAFF
14 TRBJ2-3 TRBV7-3 . . TGTGCCAGCAGCTTAATTGGCGAGACAGATACGCAGTATTTT CASSLIGETDTQYF
13 TRBJ2-4 TRBV2 . once TGTGCGACCTCCGCCTGGCAGTTAGACATTCAGTACTTC CATSAWQLDIQYF
14 TRBJ2-7 TRBV28 . . TGTGCCAGCAGTGTGGGACAGCGGGGCAACGAGCAGTACTTC CASSVGQRGNEQYF
21 TRBJ2-5 TRBV21-1 . once TGTGCCAGCAGCAAAGATCCCGACGGGTCCGGGTTAGGCGGGAGGGAGGAGACCCAGTACTTC CASSKDPDGSGLGGREETQYF
12 TRBJ1-2 TRBV6-6 . . TGTGCCAGCAGGAGAGGGGTCTATGGCTACACCTTC CASRRGVYGYTF
15 TRBJ2-7 TRBV28 TRBD1 . TGTGCCAGCAGTATCGCCGGGACAGGGGTCTACGAGCAGTACTTC CASSIAGTGVYEQYF
15 TRBJ2-7 TRBV6-5 . . TGTGCCAGCAGGGCCCCGGGGGGCCTTGGGAGGGAGCAGTACTTC CASRAPGGLGREQYF
18 TRBJ2-1 TRBV7-6 . . TGTGCCAGCATACCCCGGGACCCCCTGGGGGCGGACGTCGATGAGCAGTTCTTC CASIPRDPLGADVDEQFF
14 TRBJ1-1 TRBV29-1 TRBD1 many TGCAGCGTTGAACCTACAGGGGGTGGGACTGAAGCTTTCTTT CSVEPTGGGTEAFF
15 TRBJ2-7 TRBV5-1 . . TGCGCCAGCAGCCCTCCCCTCGGGGGCTCCTACGAGCAGTACTTC CASSPPLGGSYEQYF
15 TRBJ1-1 TRBV18 TRBD1 . TGTGCCAGCTCACCAGATCGGACAGGGGGTGCTGAAGCTTTCTTT CASSPDRTGGAEAFF
13 TRBJ1-4 TRBV6-6 . few TGTGCCAGCACCCCCAGGTCTAATGAAAAACTGTTTTTT CASTPRSNEKLFF
15 TRBJ2-6 TRBV18 . . TGTGCCAGCTCACCAACGGGATCTGGGGCCAACGTCCTGACTTTC CASSPTGSGANVLTF
16 TRBJ1-1 TRBV5-1 . . TGCGCCAGCAGCTTGTGGACAGCTACTATGGCCACTGAAGCTTTCTTT CASSLWTATMATEAFF
15 TRBJ2-3 TRBV29-1 . . TGCAGCGCCCCCGGTGGGGGACTCGCTGGAAATACGCAGTATTTT CSAPGGGLAGNTQYF
17 TRBJ1-2 TRBV27 . . TGTGCCAGCAGTCCCTGGGGCGGACGGACCGATAACTATGGCTACACCTTC CASSPWGGRTDNYGYTF
13 TRBJ1-5 TRBV11-2 . . TGTGCCAGCAGCTTCGGGAGGGATCAGCCCCAGCATTTT CASSFGRDQPQHF
12 TRBJ2-2 TRBV2 . . TGTGCCGGTACAGGGCTCCCCGGGGAGCTGTTTTTT CAGTGLPGELFF
13 TRBJ2-3 TRBV28 . once TGTGCCAGCAGGGGAGTTAGCACAGATACGCAGTATTTT CASRGVSTDTQYF